These 5 T cell receptor beta chains share one sample of origin, sequenced in a study of T cells after yellow fever vaccination. TCRdb reprocessed the 5' RACE reads with MiXCR, giving one entry per CDR3 protein. The sample lists 300,000 to 400,000 distinct CDR3 sequences; 12% were seen once. The sequences come from CD4+ T cells sorted from PBMCs, collected 15 days after the yellow fever booster vaccination. The receptors here all came from a young man who received the YFV17D yellow fever vaccine.

In this sample, this clonotype turned up a few times. The gene calls are TRBV4-1 and TRBJ2-5; TRBD2 matches at 7 bases. V lost 4 bases to trimming and J lost 5 bases; unmatched junction nucleotides: 10. CDR3 length: 15 amino acids. Germline V lookup: CDR1 MGHRA, CDR2 YSYEKL. CDR3 region: CASSPAGDPRETQYF. The CDR3 bases are TGCGCCAGCAGCCCCGCGGGGGATCCCAGGGAGACCCAGTACTTC.

V is TRBV19 and J is TRBJ2-3; the D gene is possibly TRBD2 (5 bases). The CDR3 is 15 amino acids. Germline V gene sequence: CDR1 LNHDA, CDR2 SQIVND (reference sequence). V lost 6 bases and J lost 2, with 15 bases in between. CDR3 region: CASSPLVTLTDTQYF. The CDR3, as DNA: TGTGCCAGTAGCCCACTAGTCACCCTCACAGATACGCAGTATTTT.

This clonotype came up a few times. The genes are TRBV20-1 and TRBJ2-1; tentatively, D is TRBD2 (6 bases). Looked up from germline, CDR1 is DFQATT and CDR2 is SNEGSKA (reference sequence). The CDR3 loop spans 14 amino acids. The ends were cut back, 6 bases at V and 2 bases at J, with 14 bases in the middle. CDR3: CSATHGSTYNEQFF. DNA of the CDR3: TGCAGTGCCACCCACGGGAGCACCTACAATGAGCAGTTCTTC.

In this sample, this clonotype turned up a few times. This rearrangement joins TRBV20-1 to TRBJ2-5; D might be TRBD2 (5 bases). The CDR3 has 14 amino acids. Germline CDR1 DFQATT, CDR2 SNEGSKA (reference sequence). V was cut by 3 bases and J by 2 bases, with 13 bases left in between. CDR3 nucleotide sequence: TGCAGTGCTAGTGGCGGACTGTTACAAGAGACCCAGTACTTC. This sequence encodes CSASGGLLQETQYF.

Many counts were recorded for this clonotype. The CDR3 DNA sequence: TGCGCCAGCAGCATGCTGAGCGGGGGGGACGAGCAGTACGTC. This sequence encodes CASSMLSGGDEQYV. The chain couples TRBV5-1 to TRBJ2-7, with 10 bases matching TRBD2. Germline-derived CDR1 and CDR2 are SGHRS and YFSETQ. The CDR3 runs to 14 residues. Trimming cost V 4 bases and J 5 bases; bases outside gene matches: 6.